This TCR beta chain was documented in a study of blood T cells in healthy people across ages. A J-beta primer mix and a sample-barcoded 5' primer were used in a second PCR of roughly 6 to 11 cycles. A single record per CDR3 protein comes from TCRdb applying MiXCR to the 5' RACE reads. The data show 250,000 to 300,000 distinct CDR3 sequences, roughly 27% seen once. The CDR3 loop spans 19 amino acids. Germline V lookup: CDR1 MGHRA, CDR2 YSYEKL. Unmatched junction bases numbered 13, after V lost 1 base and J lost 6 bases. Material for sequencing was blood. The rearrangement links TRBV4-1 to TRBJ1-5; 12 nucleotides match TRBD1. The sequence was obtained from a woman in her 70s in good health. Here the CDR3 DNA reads TGCGCCAGCAGCCAAGGGAAGGGACAGGGGGCGGACTTTGGTCAGCCCCAGCATTTT. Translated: CASSQGKGQGADFGQPQHF.